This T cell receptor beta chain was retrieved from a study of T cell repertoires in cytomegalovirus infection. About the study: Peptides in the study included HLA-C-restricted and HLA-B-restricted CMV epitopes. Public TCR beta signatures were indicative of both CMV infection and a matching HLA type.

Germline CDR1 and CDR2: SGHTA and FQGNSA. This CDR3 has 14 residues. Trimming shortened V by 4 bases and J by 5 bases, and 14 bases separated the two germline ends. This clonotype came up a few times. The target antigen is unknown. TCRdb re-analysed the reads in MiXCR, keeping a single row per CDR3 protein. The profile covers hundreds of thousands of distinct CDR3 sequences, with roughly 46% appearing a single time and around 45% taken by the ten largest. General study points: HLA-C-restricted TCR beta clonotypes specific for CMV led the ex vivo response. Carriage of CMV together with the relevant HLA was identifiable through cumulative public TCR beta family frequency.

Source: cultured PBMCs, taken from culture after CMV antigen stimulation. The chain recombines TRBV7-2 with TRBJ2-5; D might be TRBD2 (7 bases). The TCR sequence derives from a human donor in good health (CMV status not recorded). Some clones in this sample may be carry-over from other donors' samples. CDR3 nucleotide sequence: TGTGCCAGCAGCTCCCTAGGGGGGGGGGAGACCCAGTACTTC. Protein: CASSSLGGGETQYF.